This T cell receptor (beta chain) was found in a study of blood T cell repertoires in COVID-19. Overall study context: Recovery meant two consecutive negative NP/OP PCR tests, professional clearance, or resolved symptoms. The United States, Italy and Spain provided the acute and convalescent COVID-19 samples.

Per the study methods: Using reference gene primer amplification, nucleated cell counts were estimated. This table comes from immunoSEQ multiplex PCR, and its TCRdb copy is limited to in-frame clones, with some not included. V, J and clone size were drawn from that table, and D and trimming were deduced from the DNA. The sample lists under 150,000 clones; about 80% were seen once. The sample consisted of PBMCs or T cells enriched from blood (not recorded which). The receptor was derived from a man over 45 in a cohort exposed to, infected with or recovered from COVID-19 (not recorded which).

The CDR3 region is CASSPRLQGGTEAFF. CDR3 nucleotide sequence: TGCGCCAGCAGCCCCCGGCTCCAGGGGGGCACTGAAGCTTTCTTT. V usage is TRBV4-3 and J usage is TRBJ1-1, with 7 bases lining up with TRBD1. Germline CDR1 and CDR2: LGHNA and YSLEER. The CDR3 runs to 15 residues. Trimming cost V 4 bases and J 4 bases; bases outside gene matches: 9.